The text below deals with one T cell receptor (beta chain). Antigen: not known. These data are taken from a study of cytomegalovirus exposure and HLA in healthy donors. Study-level information: In terms of ancestry, the Caucasian-associated cluster contained roughly 80% of the roughly 400 genotyped donors.

Donors consisted of healthy bone marrow donors. The donors, nominally healthy at sampling, likely had unrecorded immune exposures. Primers included in the PCR were 60 Vbeta and 13 Jbeta primers. Generated by immunoSEQ multiplex PCR, the TCRdb table keeps only in-frame clones and is missing some. The ten top clones account for under 3.5%, within a sample of 100,000 to 150,000 clones. Study-level points and caveats: In a later analysis, at a false discovery rate of 0.05, approximately 16,000 TCR beta sequences were associated with HLA alleles.

The CDR3 sequence is 17 residues long. The V gene's germline CDR1 is LNHNV and CDR2 YYDKDF (reference sequence). V dropped 0 bases and J dropped 4 bases, with 15 bases sitting between them. Material: PBMCs. V usage is TRBV15 and J usage is TRBJ2-2; D is ambiguous. This TCR derives from a man aged 25 to 45 in good health and CMV-seronegative. CDR3 region: CATSRDVSVGSTGELFF. The DNA for the CDR3 is TGTGCCACCAGCAGAGATGTTTCGGTCGGGTCCACCGGGGAGCTGTTTTTT. The variable domain in full, with the rest retrieved from reference TRBV15 and TRBJ2-2, is DAMVIQNPRYQVTQFGKPVTLSCSQTLNHNVMYWYQQKSSQAPKLLFHYYDKDFNNEADTPDNFQSRRPNTSFCFLDIRSPGLGDTAMYLCATSRDVSVGSTGELFFGEGSRLTVL.